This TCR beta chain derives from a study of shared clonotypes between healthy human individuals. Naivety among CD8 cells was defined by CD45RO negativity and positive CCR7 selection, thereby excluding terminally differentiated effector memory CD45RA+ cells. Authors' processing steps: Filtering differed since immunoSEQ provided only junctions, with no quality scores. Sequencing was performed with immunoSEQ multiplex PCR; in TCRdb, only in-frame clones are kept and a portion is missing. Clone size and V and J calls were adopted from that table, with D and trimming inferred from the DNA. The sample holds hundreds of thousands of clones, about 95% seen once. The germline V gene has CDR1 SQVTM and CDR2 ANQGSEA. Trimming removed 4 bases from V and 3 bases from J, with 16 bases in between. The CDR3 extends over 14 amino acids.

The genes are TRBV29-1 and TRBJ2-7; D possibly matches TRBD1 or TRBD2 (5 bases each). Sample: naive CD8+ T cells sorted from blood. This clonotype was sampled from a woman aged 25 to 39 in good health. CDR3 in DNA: TGCAGCGTTGTCCGTGGGGACGAACGCTACGAGCAGTACTTC. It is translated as CSVVRGDERYEQYF.